These 17 T cell receptor beta chains were sequenced from one sample in a study of shared clonotypes between healthy human individuals. Only in-frame clones appear in the TCRdb table, and some are missing; sequencing was by immunoSEQ multiplex PCR. The sample has a few million clones, 90% to 96% seen once; the top ten hold roughly 0.13%. The sequenced sample consisted of naive CD4+ T cells sorted from blood. Described subset: CD45RA+ positively selected. The receptors originated from a man between 18 and 29 years old in good health.

Points on this clone: An end of the junction differs from the germline gene, which may be a read error. This chain links TRBV5-4 with TRBJ1-1, with D possibly being TRBD1 (5 bases). CDR1 SGHNT and CDR2 YYREEE come from the germline V gene (reference sequence). The CDR3 totals 12 residues. This chain's CDR3 is CASSYPGTGAFF. The CDR3 bases are TGTGCCAGCAGCTACCCCGGGACTGGAGCTTTCTTT.

The rearrangement uses TRBV18 and TRBJ1-5; D gene uncertain. Germline assignment: CDR1 KGHSH and CDR2 LQKENI. The CDR3 spans 13 residues. V was shortened by 2 bases and J by 12 bases, with 14 bases between the two germline ends. The CDR3, as DNA: TGTGCCAGCTCACCAGGGGTGTCAGAAGTCCAGCATTTT. Translating gives CASSPGVSEVQHF. The complete variable domain, with remaining parts taken from reference TRBV18 and TRBJ1-5, reads NAGVMQNPRHLVRRRGQEARLRCSPMKGHSHVYWYRQLPEEGLKFMVYLQKENIIDESGMPKERFSAEFPKEGPSILRIQQVVRGDSAAYFCASSPGVSEVQHFGDGTRLSIL.

The CDR3 reads CASSQDRDTYYEQYF. The DNA of the CDR3 is TGTGCCAGCAGCCAAGACCGGGACACTTACTACGAGCAGTACTTC. The J gene is TRBJ2-7, the V gene TRBV11-2; D might be TRBD1 (6 bases). Germline CDR1 reads SGHAT; CDR2 reads FQNNGV. The CDR3 spans 15 residues. The germline V and J ends were trimmed by 5 bases and 3 bases, with 17 bases remaining between them.

The genes are TRBV4-1 and TRBJ2-1; TRBD2 might be the D (6 bases). Germline V lookup: CDR1 MGHRA, CDR2 YSYEKL. The CDR3 has 13 residues. Trimming pared 7 bases from V and 5 bases from J, leaving 12 bases between. The CDR3 DNA follows: TGCGCCAGCAAGGAGGGAGCCAACAATGAGCAGTTCTTC. It yields the protein CASKEGANNEQFF.

The chain couples TRBV5-6 to TRBJ2-7, with 7 bases aligning to TRBD1. Germline V gene sequence: CDR1 SGHDT, CDR2 YYEEEE. The length of the CDR3 is 14 residues. Trimming at V came to 4 bases and at J to 5 bases, leaving 9 bases not matched to a gene. The CDR3 region has the DNA TGTGCCAGCAGCCTGACAGGGCTTGGCCACGAGCAGTACTTC. Its protein product is CASSLTGLGHEQYF.

The rearrangement joins TRBV30 to TRBJ1-1; D may be TRBD1 (5 bases). Germline V gives CDR1 GTSNPN, CDR2 SVGIG (reference sequence). The CDR3 has 13 amino acids. Trimming left V 3 bases short and J 4 bases short, with 12 bases between. The chain's CDR3 is CAWRRGVGTEAFF. DNA for the CDR3: TGTGCCTGGAGGCGGGGGGTTGGCACTGAAGCTTTCTTT.

With respect to this clone: The sample contains more than one DNA sequence encoding this CDR3. J is TRBJ2-5 and V is TRBV18, with D maybe TRBD1 (6 bases). The CDR3 is 14 residues long. CDR1 and CDR2 (germline): KGHSH, LQKENI. Trimming stripped 3 bases from V and 1 base from J, with 9 bases between. CDR3 loop: CASSPGQTQETQYF. Written as DNA, the CDR3 is TGTGCCAGCTCACCTGGACAGACCCAAGAGACCCAGTACTTC.

Remarks on this clone: At one end the junction does not follow the germline gene, possibly because of a read error. The chain couples TRBV4-1 to TRBJ2-7, with 7 bases fitting TRBD2. Per the germline V gene, CDR1 is MGHRA and CDR2 is YSYEKL. This CDR3 is 16 amino acids long. The CDR3 loop is CASRQGELAEYYEQYF. CDR3 coding DNA: TGCGCCAGCAGGCAAGGGGAGCTAGCGGAGTACTACGAGCAGTACTTC.

The chain joins TRBV5-6 to TRBJ2-3; TRBD1 matches at 7 bases. The V gene's germline CDR1 is SGHDT and CDR2 YYEEEE. The trim removed 0 bases at V and 5 bases at J, leaving 9 bases unmatched. The CDR3 runs to 16 residues. The CDR3 reads CASSLVQGSLVDTQYF. The CDR3 DNA reads as TGTGCCAGCAGCTTGGTACAGGGGTCATTGGTAGATACGCAGTATTTT.

The chain combines TRBV9 with TRBJ2-2, with 10 bases lining up with TRBD2. CDR3 length: 18 residues. The J segment lost 1 base and the V segment lost 3 bases, leaving 9 bases of the junction unmatched. Per the germline V gene, CDR1 is SGDLS and CDR2 is YYNGEE. In DNA, the CDR3 is TGTGCCAGCAGCGCACCCTGGGCTAGCGGGAGGAACACCGGGGAGCTGTTTTTT. Encoded protein: CASSAPWASGRNTGELFF.

This chain uses TRBV19 with TRBJ2-7; tentative D call: TRBD2 (6 bases). With 3 bases removed from V and 9 bases from J, the gap between germline ends came to 15 bases. Germline CDR1 and CDR2: LNHDA and SQIVND (reference sequence). This CDR3 region has 13 residues. CDR3 protein: CASSIAGTPTQYF. CDR3 DNA sequence: TGTGCCAGTAGTATCGCCGGGACTCCGACGCAGTACTTC.

The chain combines TRBV25-1 with TRBJ1-2; D unresolved. This CDR3 has 12 residues. V was cut by 1 base and J by 7 bases, with 7 bases left in between. Germline V gene lookup returns CDR1 MGHDK and CDR2 SYGVNS. CDR3 protein: CASSEFGVGYTF. CDR3 in DNA: TGTGCCAGCAGTGAATTTGGGGTTGGCTACACCTTC.

The chain carries TRBV14 and TRBJ2-7; D gene ambiguous. The CDR3 runs to 12 residues. Looked up from germline, CDR1 is SGHDN and CDR2 is FVKESK. The V gene lost 8 bases and the J gene lost 6 bases, with 14 bases spanning the gap. As DNA, the CDR3 is TGTGCCAGCCAGTCGATGGGGTCCGAGCAGTACTTC. Its protein product is CASQSMGSEQYF.

V gene TRBV19 combines with J gene TRBJ2-4, with a weak D call TRBD2 (6 bases). V was pared by 4 bases and J by 1 base, with 11 bases between. The CDR3 totals 15 residues. Germline CDR1 is LNHDA and CDR2 is SQIVND (reference sequence). CDR3 residues: CASSRGGGAKNIQYF. The CDR3 bases are TGTGCCAGTAGTAGAGGAGGAGGGGCCAAAAACATTCAGTACTTC.

CDR3 bases: TGTGCCTGGAATAAACCCCCGGGACAGGGGAACACTGAAGCTTTCTTT. It encodes CAWNKPPGQGNTEAFF. The chain has TRBV30 and TRBJ1-1, with 9 bases identical to TRBD1. The CDR3 totals 16 residues. Trimming took 4 bases from V and 1 from J; bases not matched to a gene: 10. Germline CDR1 and CDR2: GTSNPN and SVGIG (reference sequence).

The V and J genes are TRBV2 and TRBJ1-1, with D perhaps matching TRBD1 (6 bases). The V end was cut by 6 bases, the J end by 0 bases, with 11 bases between. CDR1 is SNHLY and CDR2 is FYNNEI in the germline V gene. The CDR3 loop spans 14 amino acids. CDR3 DNA: TGTGCCAGCAGCTCCGGGACACTGAACACTGAAGCTTTCTTT. Residues: CASSSGTLNTEAFF.

The V gene is TRBV13, the J gene TRBJ1-4; D gene unclear. CDR3 length equals 13 residues. The V and J ends lost 6 bases and 3 bases respectively, with 8 bases between them. Germline CDR1 is PRHDT and CDR2 is FYEKMQ (reference sequence). CDR3 sequence: CASSWGSNEKLFF. CDR3 nucleotides: TGTGCCAGCAGTTGGGGTTCTAATGAAAAACTGTTTTTT.